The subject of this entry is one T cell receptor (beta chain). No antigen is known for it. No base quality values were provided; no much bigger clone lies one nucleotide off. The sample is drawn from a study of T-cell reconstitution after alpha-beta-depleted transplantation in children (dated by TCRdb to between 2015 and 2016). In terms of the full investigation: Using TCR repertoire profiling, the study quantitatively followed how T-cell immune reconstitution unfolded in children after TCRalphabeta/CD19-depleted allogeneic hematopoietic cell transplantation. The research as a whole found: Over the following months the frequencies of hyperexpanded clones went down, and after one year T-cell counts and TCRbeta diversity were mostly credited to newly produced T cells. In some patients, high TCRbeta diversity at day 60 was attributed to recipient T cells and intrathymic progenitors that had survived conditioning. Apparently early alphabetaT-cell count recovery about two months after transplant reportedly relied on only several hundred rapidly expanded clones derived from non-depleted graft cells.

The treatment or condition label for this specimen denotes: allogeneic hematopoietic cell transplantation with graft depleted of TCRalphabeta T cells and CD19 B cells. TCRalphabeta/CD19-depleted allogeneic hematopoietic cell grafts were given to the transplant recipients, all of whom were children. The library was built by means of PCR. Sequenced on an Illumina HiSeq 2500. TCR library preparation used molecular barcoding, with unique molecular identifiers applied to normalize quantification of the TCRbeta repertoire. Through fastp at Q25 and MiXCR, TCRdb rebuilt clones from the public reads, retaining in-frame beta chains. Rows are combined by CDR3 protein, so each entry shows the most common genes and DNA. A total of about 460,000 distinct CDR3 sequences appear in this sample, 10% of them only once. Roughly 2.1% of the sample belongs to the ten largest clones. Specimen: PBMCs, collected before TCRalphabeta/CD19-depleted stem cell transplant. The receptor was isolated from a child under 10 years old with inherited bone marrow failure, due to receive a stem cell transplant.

The nucleotide sequence is TGTGCCAGCAGTTTCGCCCGGGACTATGGCACAGATACGCAGTATTTT. Its product reads: CASSFARDYGTDTQYF. The V and J genes are TRBV27 and TRBJ2-3, with 7 central nucleotides matching TRBD2. At the junction V is shortened by 3 bases and J by 1 base; bases outside the gene matches: 7. The CDR3 goes from the cysteine to the phenylalanine over 16 residues. The retained sequence is limited to the CDR3, 48 bases, with the frame set at the first base. The CDR1 and CDR2 encoded by the germline V gene (reference sequence) are MNHEY and SMNVEV.